This T cell receptor (beta chain) derives from a study of T-cell reconstitution after alpha-beta-depleted transplantation in children. General observations from the study: At day 60, the high TCRbeta diversity found in some patients originated from recipient T cells and thymic progenitors that had survived. Several hundred rapidly expanded clones from non-depleted graft cells reportedly supplied alpha-beta T cells about two months post-transplant.

This clonotype was seen more than once but under ten times. Antigen unknown. During its preparation, the TCRbeta library received unique molecular identifiers. TCRdb recomputed calls from the PCR reads with MiXCR, one row per CDR3 protein. The table shows approximately 210,000 distinct CDR3 sequences, with approximately 17% occurring only once. This CDR3 is built from 13 residues. The germline V and J ends were trimmed by 1 base and 6 bases, with 9 bases remaining between them. Germline values: CDR1 MNHEY, CDR2 SMNVEV (reference sequence). Sequencing used PBMCs, mostly from graft donor cells, obtained 360 days after TCRalphabeta/CD19-depleted stem cell transplant. The rearrangement uses TRBV27 and TRBJ1-1; D is undetermined. The sequence was obtained from a male patient between 2 and 10 years old who had a stem cell transplant for acute lymphoblastic leukemia, so the T cells may come from the graft donor. The CDR3 spells CASSLFTAAEAFF. CDR3 nucleotides: TGTGCCAGCAGTTTATTTACGGCGGCTGAAGCTTTCTTT.